The 30 T cell receptor beta chains listed next were all sequenced from one sample in a study of T cells after yellow fever vaccination. One entry per CDR3 protein, called by TCRdb with MiXCR from the 5' RACE reads. The repertoire holds hundreds of thousands of distinct CDR3 sequences, with 4.1% as singletons. This specimen consisted of PBMCs, obtained 5 days after the yellow fever booster vaccination. The receptors derive from a man younger than 30 who received the YFV17D yellow fever vaccine.

A few counts support this clonotype. The genes are TRBV6-5 and TRBJ2-3, with D tentatively TRBD2 (6 bases). The CDR3 covers 19 residues. CDR1 is MNHEY, CDR2 SVGAGI, per germline. Trimming cost V 2 bases and J 0 bases, with 21 bases left between them. The CDR3 DNA reads TGTGCCAGCAGTTACAATTACCGATTGACGGGGACTAGCACAGATACGCAGTATTTT. Its translation is CASSYNYRLTGTSTDTQYF.

This clonotype was recorded at least ten times. The DNA for the CDR3 is TGTGCCAGCAGCCCTTGGGGTAGCGGGGCCTCAGATACGCAGTATTTT. Its protein product is CASSPWGSGASDTQYF. The chain is built from TRBV12-3 or TRBV12-4 and TRBJ2-3, with 8 bases lining up with TRBD2. The ends lost 6 bases at V and 4 bases at J; junction bases unmatched: 12. The CDR3 consists of 16 residues.

The sample holds many counts of this clonotype. This chain uses TRBV9 with TRBJ2-7; 7 nucleotides line up with TRBD1. The V gene end was trimmed by 3 bases and the J gene end by 1 base; junction bases not matched to a gene: 10. The V gene's germline CDR1 is SGDLS and CDR2 YYNGEE. This CDR3 is 16 amino acids long. The CDR3 DNA is TGTGCCAGCAGCGCCCAGACAGGGAGATCTTCCTACGAGCAGTACTTC. Translating gives CASSAQTGRSSYEQYF.

This clonotype was detected a few times. This chain joins TRBV5-4 and TRBJ2-5; D may be TRBD1 or TRBD2 (7 bases each). The CDR3 has 13 residues. V lost 9 bases to trimming and J lost 1 base, with 13 bases between them. Germline V lookup: CDR1 SGHNT, CDR2 YYREEE (reference sequence). The CDR3 coding sequence is TGTGCCACCAGGGGGGGATTCCAAGAGACCCAGTACTTC. Protein sequence: CATRGGFQETQYF.

The V call is TRBV7-2, the J call TRBJ2-2; 11 bases match TRBD1. The CDR3 contains 14 residues. V lost 7 bases to trimming and J lost 6 bases; unmatched junction nucleotides: 4. From germline, CDR1 is SGHTA and CDR2 FQGNSA. The CDR3 region is CASNPGQGAGELFF. The CDR3 DNA reads as TGTGCCAGCAACCCGGGACAGGGGGCCGGGGAGCTGTTTTTT.

This clonotype appeared many times. V and J are TRBV29-1 and TRBJ2-1, with a possible D match to TRBD2 (6 bases). This CDR3 has 13 amino acids. The germline V gene has CDR1 SQVTM and CDR2 ANQGSEA. V was pared by 3 bases and J by 10 bases, with 16 bases between. CDR3 DNA: TGCAGCGTTGATAATTTAGGGAGGCCGGAGCAGTTCTTC. Protein: CSVDNLGRPEQFF.

This clonotype was seen only a few times. V is TRBV20-1 and J is TRBJ2-7, with 7 positions matching TRBD2. The ends lost 3 bases at V and 4 bases at J; junction bases unmatched: 6. Germline V lookup: CDR1 DFQATT, CDR2 SNEGSKA (reference sequence). The CDR3 has 13 amino acids. The CDR3 reads CSASVGGWYEQYF. CDR3 sequence (DNA): TGCAGTGCTAGTGTGGGGGGGTGGTACGAGCAGTACTTC.

This clonotype was counted ten times or more. The chain is built from TRBV29-1 and TRBJ2-5, with D possibly matching TRBD2 (5 bases). V was clipped by 5 bases and J by 2 bases, with 9 bases between them. Germline-derived CDR1 and CDR2 are SQVTM and ANQGSEA. This CDR3 is built from 12 residues. The CDR3 DNA reads TGCAGCGTTTTCGGGGATCAAGAGACCCAGTACTTC. Protein product: CSVFGDQETQYF. Based on the CDR3 plus reference TRBV29-1 and TRBJ2-5, the full variable domain is SAVISQKPSRDICQRGTSLTIQCQVDSQVTMMFWYRQQPGQSLTLIATANQGSEATYESGFVIDKFPISRPNLTFSTLTVSNMSPEDSSIYLCSVFGDQETQYFGPGTRLLVL.

There are a few counts of this clonotype. The rearrangement joins TRBV7-9 to TRBJ2-5; D may be TRBD2 (5 bases). This CDR3 is 14 amino acids long. Trimming shortened V by 3 bases and J by 7 bases, and 15 bases separated the two germline ends. Germline CDR1 SEHNR, CDR2 FQNEAQ (reference sequence). CDR3 sequence reads: CASSLVQRGGTQYF. CDR3 nucleotides: TGTGCCAGCAGCTTGGTACAGCGAGGAGGGACCCAGTACTTC.

V usage is TRBV19 and J usage is TRBJ2-1; TRBD2 aligns across 8 bases. The germline V gene encodes CDR1 LNHDA and CDR2 SQIVND (reference sequence). Unmatched junction bases numbered 5, after V lost 3 bases and J lost 7 bases. The CDR3 has 14 residues. The CDR3 sequence: CASSIQRGSNEQFF. The CDR3 DNA reads TGTGCCAGTAGTATTCAGCGGGGGTCGAATGAGCAGTTCTTC.

This rearrangement joins TRBV28 to TRBJ1-3; D uncertain. The CDR3 has 15 amino acids. V lost 6 bases and J 0 bases, leaving 12 bases between the germline ends. From germline, CDR1 is MDHEN and CDR2 SYDVKM. The CDR3: CASSSLTSSGNTIYF. CDR3 in DNA: TGTGCCAGCAGCTCCTTGACGAGCTCTGGAAACACCATATATTTT.

Ten or more counts support this clonotype. This rearrangement joins TRBV5-1 to TRBJ1-4, with D perhaps matching TRBD1 (5 bases). Germline V lookup: CDR1 SGHRS, CDR2 YFSETQ. V was shortened by 4 bases and J by 8 bases, with 18 bases between the two germline ends. This CDR3 spans 15 amino acids. CDR3 region: CASSLGTAGKEKLFF. The CDR3, as DNA: TGCGCCAGCAGCCTAGGGACGGCGGGAAAAGAAAAACTGTTTTTT. Based on the CDR3 plus reference TRBV5-1 and TRBJ1-4, the full variable domain is KAGVTQTPRYLIKTRGQQVTLSCSPISGHRSVSWYQQTPGQGLQFLFEYFSETQRNKGNFPGRFSGRQFSNSRSEMNVSTLELGDSALYLCASSLGTAGKEKLFFGSGTQLSVL.

This clonotype was observed a few times. The chain combines TRBV28 with TRBJ2-1; 9 bases are shared with TRBD1. The germline CDR1 and CDR2 sequences are MDHEN and SYDVKM. With 4 bases clipped from V and 8 bases from J, the junction kept 12 bases outside the gene matches. The length of the CDR3 is 16 residues. CDR3 sequence reads: CASSSLTGTGFHEQFF. CDR3 bases: TGTGCCAGCAGTTCGCTAACCGGGACAGGGTTTCATGAGCAGTTCTTC.

This chain joins TRBV15 and TRBJ1-1; 8 bases align to TRBD1. Per the germline V gene, CDR1 is LNHNV and CDR2 is YYDKDF (reference sequence). The CDR3 sequence is 13 residues long. The trim removed 4 bases at V and 5 bases at J, leaving 3 bases unmatched. The CDR3: CATSITGGTEAFF. Written as DNA, the CDR3 is TGTGCCACCAGCATAACAGGGGGAACTGAAGCTTTCTTT.

This clonotype was seen at least ten times. The genes are TRBV20-1 and TRBJ2-1; TRBD2 agrees at 7 bases. V lost 0 bases, J lost 10 bases, and 9 bases stayed unmatched. Germline V gene sequence: CDR1 DFQATT, CDR2 SNEGSKA (reference sequence). This CDR3 is 14 amino acids long. CDR3 DNA: TGCAGTGCTAGAGATCTTTGGGAGGGGAAAGAGCAGTTCTTC. Translating it yields CSARDLWEGKEQFF.

This clonotype was seen more than once but under ten times. The V and J genes are TRBV7-9 and TRBJ2-5, with 7 bases that match TRBD2. Trimming took 2 bases from V and 1 from J; bases not matched to a gene: 7. The CDR3 totals 16 residues. The V gene's germline CDR1 is SEHNR and CDR2 FQNEAQ (reference sequence). This chain's CDR3 is CASSLSSGGLQETQYF. CDR3 bases: TGTGCCAGCAGCTTATCTAGCGGAGGCCTCCAAGAGACCCAGTACTTC.

The V gene is TRBV7-2, the J gene TRBJ2-6; TRBD1 might be the D (5 bases). The ends were cut back, 0 bases at V and 3 bases at J, with 6 bases in the middle. This CDR3 has 15 residues. In germline, CDR1 is SGHTA, CDR2 FQGNSA. CDR3 amino acids: CASSLAGVGANVLTF. DNA for the CDR3: TGTGCCAGCAGCTTAGCAGGGGTTGGGGCCAACGTCCTGACTTTC.

The genes are TRBV20-1 and TRBJ2-3, with 10 bases identical to TRBD2. The CDR3 covers 14 residues. V lost 6 bases and J lost 4; bases outside the gene matches: 7. The germline V gene encodes CDR1 DFQATT and CDR2 SNEGSKA (reference sequence). The CDR3 sequence: CSAPWSGGADTQYF. CDR3 in DNA: TGCAGTGCCCCCTGGAGCGGGGGGGCAGATACGCAGTATTTT.

This chain links TRBV7-2 with TRBJ2-5, with TRBD2 as a possible D gene (5 bases). This CDR3 contains 13 residues. V was cut by 2 bases and J by 3 bases, with 7 bases left in between. The germline CDR1 and CDR2 sequences are SGHTA and FQGNSA. This chain's CDR3 is CASSLRREETQYF. CDR3 coding DNA: TGTGCCAGCAGCTTACGGCGGGAAGAGACCCAGTACTTC.

This clonotype was seen only a few times. This chain connects TRBV6-5 to TRBJ1-5; D may be TRBD1 (5 bases). Trimming took off 6 bases at V and 0 bases at J, with 15 bases between the two ends. The CDR3 extends over 16 amino acids. Looked up from germline, CDR1 is MNHEY and CDR2 is SVGAGI. In DNA, the CDR3 is TGTGCCAGCAGCCCCATGACAGTTCGTAGCAATCAGCCCCAGCATTTT. This translates into CASSPMTVRSNQPQHF.

This clonotype appeared many times. The chain has TRBV28 and TRBJ1-4; D might be TRBD1 (5 bases). The CDR3 totals 16 residues. Germline V gives CDR1 MDHEN, CDR2 SYDVKM. Trimming removed 0 bases from V and 3 bases from J, with 11 bases in between. CDR3 region: CASSLWGRGANEKLFF. The CDR3 nucleotides are TGTGCCAGCAGTTTATGGGGGCGCGGGGCTAATGAAAAACTGTTTTTT.

Many counts were recorded for this clonotype. The V call is TRBV27, the J call TRBJ2-1; perhaps TRBD2 as D (6 bases). V lost 8 bases, J lost 8 bases, and 16 bases lay in between. Germline CDR1 and CDR2: MNHEY and SMNVEV (reference sequence). This CDR3 contains 13 residues. The DNA of the CDR3 is TGTGCCAGCGGGAGAACTAGCATCGATGAGCAGTTCTTC. Protein: CASGRTSIDEQFF.

This clonotype came up a few times. This chain joins TRBV4-3 and TRBJ2-1; 8 bases fit TRBD2. Germline V lookup: CDR1 LGHNA, CDR2 YSLEER. This CDR3 is built from 16 residues. V was clipped by 3 bases and J by 8 bases; unmatched bases: 12. CDR3 sequence reads: CASSQAYGTRMDEQFF. CDR3 DNA: TGCGCCAGCAGCCAGGCGTACGGGACTAGGATGGATGAGCAGTTCTTC.

This chain connects TRBV6-5 to TRBJ1-5; D ambiguous. The CDR3 sequence is 13 residues long. The ends were cut back, 6 bases at V and 6 bases at J, with 12 bases in the middle. Germline-derived CDR1 and CDR2 are MNHEY and SVGAGI. CDR3 sequence reads: CASSRTRVQPQHF. CDR3 in DNA: TGTGCCAGCAGCCGGACGAGAGTTCAGCCCCAGCATTTT.

This clonotype has a count of ten or more. At one boundary the junction diverges from the germline segment, which might be a read error. The CDR3 nucleotides read TGTGCTAGCAGCTTAGCGCTTGAAGATACGCAGTATTTT. This codes for CASSLALEDTQYF. The J gene is TRBJ2-3, the V gene TRBV7-7, with D possibly being TRBD2 (5 bases). There are 13 residues in the CDR3. Germline CDR1 reads SSHAT; CDR2 reads FNYEAQ (reference sequence).

This clonotype was counted ten times or more. This chain connects TRBV27 to TRBJ1-2; 9 nucleotides align to TRBD1. The junction had 8 bases not matched to a gene; V was cut back by 4 bases and J by 5 bases. This CDR3 contains 15 residues. Germline-derived CDR1 and CDR2 are MNHEY and SMNVEV (reference sequence). The CDR3 region is CASSWGQGELYGYTF. The CDR3 DNA reads as TGTGCCAGCAGTTGGGGACAGGGAGAGTTATATGGCTACACCTTC.

This clonotype was counted only a few times. The chain joins TRBV11-3 to TRBJ2-1; either TRBD1 or TRBD2 may fit D (5 bases each). Germline assignment: CDR1 SGHNT and CDR2 YENEEA. The V end lost 5 bases, the J end lost 8 bases, and 19 bases lay between the germline ends. The CDR3 has 15 amino acids. The CDR3 protein is CASSPGTASFDEQFF. The CDR3, as DNA: TGTGCCAGCAGCCCCGGGACGGCCTCCTTCGATGAGCAGTTCTTC.

This clonotype has more than one count but fewer than ten. The rearrangement uses TRBV10-3 and TRBJ1-1; the D gene is possibly TRBD1 (6 bases). V lost 3 bases and J lost 4, with 9 bases in between. In germline, CDR1 is ENHRY, CDR2 SYGVKD. The length of the CDR3 is 13 residues. CDR3 bases: TGTGCCATCAGTGATGGAGGGGGCACTGAAGCTTTCTTT. This sequence encodes CAISDGGGTEAFF.

This clonotype was seen a few times. The gene calls are TRBV9 and TRBJ2-3; no clear D gene. The V end was cut by 3 bases, the J end by 6 bases, with 14 bases between. CDR3 size: 14 residues. The germline CDR1 and CDR2 sequences are SGDLS and YYNGEE. In nucleotides, the CDR3 is TGTGCCAGCAGCGGAGGTGGCTTTTCGGATACGCAGTATTTT. It codes for CASSGGGFSDTQYF.

This clonotype was observed a few times. The J gene is TRBJ1-5, the V gene TRBV9, with D possibly TRBD1 on 5 matching bases. The CDR3 loop spans 14 amino acids. In germline, CDR1 is SGDLS, CDR2 YYNGEE. V was clipped by 4 bases and J by 7 bases, with 15 bases between them. The CDR3 DNA is TGTGCCAGCAGCCCTCGGGGCGCGGAACAGCCCCAGCATTTT. Translating it yields CASSPRGAEQPQHF.